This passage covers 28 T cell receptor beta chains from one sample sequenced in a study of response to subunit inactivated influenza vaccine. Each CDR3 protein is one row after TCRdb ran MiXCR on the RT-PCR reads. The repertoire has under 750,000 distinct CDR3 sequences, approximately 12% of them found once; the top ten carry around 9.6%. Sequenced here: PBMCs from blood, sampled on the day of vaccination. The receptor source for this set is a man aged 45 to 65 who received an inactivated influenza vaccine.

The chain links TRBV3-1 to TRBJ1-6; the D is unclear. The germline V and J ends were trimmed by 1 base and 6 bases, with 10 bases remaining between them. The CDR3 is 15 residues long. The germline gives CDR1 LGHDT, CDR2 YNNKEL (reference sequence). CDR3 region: CASSQGGAGNSPLHF. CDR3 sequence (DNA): TGTGCCAGCAGCCAAGGAGGCGCCGGTAATTCACCCCTCCACTTT.

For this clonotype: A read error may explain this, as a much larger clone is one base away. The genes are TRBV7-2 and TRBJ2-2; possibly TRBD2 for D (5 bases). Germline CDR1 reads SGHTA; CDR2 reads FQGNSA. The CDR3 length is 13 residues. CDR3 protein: CASEPRPTGELVF. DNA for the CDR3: TGTGCCAGCGAACCCCGACCCACCGGGGAGCTGGTTTTT.

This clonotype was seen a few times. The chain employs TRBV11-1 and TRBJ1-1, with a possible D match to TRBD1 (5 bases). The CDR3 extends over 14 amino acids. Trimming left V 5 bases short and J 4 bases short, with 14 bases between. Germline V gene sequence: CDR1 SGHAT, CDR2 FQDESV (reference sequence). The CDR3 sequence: CASSHRKRGTEAFF. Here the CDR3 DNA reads TGTGCCAGCAGCCACAGGAAGAGGGGCACTGAAGCTTTCTTT.

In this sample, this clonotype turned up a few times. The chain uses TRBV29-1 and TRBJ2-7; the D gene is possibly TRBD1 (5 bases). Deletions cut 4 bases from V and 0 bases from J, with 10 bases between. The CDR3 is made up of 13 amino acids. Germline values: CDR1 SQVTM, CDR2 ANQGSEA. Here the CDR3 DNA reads TGCAGCGTTGGGACACTGCACTCCTACGAGCAGTACTTC. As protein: CSVGTLHSYEQYF.

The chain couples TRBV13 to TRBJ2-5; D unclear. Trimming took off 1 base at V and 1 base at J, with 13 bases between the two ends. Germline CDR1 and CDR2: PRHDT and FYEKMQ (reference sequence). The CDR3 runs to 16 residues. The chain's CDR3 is CASSLVARLSQETQYF. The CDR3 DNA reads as TGTGCCAGCAGCTTAGTGGCGCGCCTGAGCCAAGAGACCCAGTACTTC.

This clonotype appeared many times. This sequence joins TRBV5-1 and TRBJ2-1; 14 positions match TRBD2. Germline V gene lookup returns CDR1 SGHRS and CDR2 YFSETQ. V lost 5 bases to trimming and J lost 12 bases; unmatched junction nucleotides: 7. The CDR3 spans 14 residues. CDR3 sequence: CASSPGLAGVGQFF. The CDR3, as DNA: TGCGCCAGCAGTCCGGGACTAGCGGGAGTCGGGCAGTTCTTC.

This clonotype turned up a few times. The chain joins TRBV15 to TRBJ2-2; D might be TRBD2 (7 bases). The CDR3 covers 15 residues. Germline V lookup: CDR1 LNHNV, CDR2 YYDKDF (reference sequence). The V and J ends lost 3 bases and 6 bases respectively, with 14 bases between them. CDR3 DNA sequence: TGTGCCACCAGCAGGGGGGGGACAAGGGCCGGGGAGCTGTTTTTT. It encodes CATSRGGTRAGELFF.

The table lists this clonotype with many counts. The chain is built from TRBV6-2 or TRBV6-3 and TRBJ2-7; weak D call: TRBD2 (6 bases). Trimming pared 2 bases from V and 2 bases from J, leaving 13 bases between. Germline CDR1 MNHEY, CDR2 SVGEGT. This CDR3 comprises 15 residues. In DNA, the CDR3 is TGTGCCAGCAGTTACGCCCTAGCGCGTACCTACGAGCAGTACTTC. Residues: CASSYALARTYEQYF.

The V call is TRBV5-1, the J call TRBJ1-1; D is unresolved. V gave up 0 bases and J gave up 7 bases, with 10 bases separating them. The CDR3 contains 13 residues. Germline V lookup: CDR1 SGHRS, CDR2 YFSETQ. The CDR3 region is CASSLASYSEAFF. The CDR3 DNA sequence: TGCGCCAGCAGCTTGGCGTCATACAGTGAAGCTTTCTTT.

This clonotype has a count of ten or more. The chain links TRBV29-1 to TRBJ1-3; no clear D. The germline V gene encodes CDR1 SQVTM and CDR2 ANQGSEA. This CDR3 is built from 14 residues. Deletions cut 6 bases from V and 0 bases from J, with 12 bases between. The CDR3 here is CSVETAISGNTIYF. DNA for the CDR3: TGCAGCGTAGAGACCGCTATCTCTGGAAACACCATATATTTT.

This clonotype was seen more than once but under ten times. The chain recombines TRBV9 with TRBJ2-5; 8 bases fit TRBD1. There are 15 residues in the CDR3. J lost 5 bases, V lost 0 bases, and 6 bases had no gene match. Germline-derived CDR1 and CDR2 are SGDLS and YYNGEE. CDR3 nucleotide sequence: TGTGCCAGCAGCGTAGAACAGGGGGTGTGGGAGACCCAGTACTTC. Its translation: CASSVEQGVWETQYF.

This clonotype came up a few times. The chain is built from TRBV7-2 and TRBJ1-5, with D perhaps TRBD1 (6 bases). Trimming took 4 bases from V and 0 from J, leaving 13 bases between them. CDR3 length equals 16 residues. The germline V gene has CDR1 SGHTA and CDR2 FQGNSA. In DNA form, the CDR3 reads TGTGCCAGCAGCTCGTCAGGGGCTTCTAGCAATCAGCCCCAGCATTTT. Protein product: CASSSSGASSNQPQHF.

CDR3 sequence: CASSLGLRLAKNIQYF. DNA of the CDR3: TGCGCCAGCAGCCTGGGGCTACGGCTCGCCAAAAACATTCAGTACTTC. The chain employs TRBV5-1 and TRBJ2-4, with D possibly TRBD1 on 5 matching bases. Germline lookup yields CDR1 SGHRS and CDR2 YFSETQ. V shed 4 bases and J shed 1 base, with 15 bases lying between them. The CDR3 is 16 amino acids.

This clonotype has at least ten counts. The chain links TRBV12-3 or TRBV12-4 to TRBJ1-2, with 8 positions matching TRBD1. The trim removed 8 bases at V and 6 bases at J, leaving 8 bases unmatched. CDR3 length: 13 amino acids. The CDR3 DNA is TGTGCCAGCCAGGGACAGGATAATCATGGCTACACCTTC. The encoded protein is CASQGQDNHGYTF.

Written as DNA, the CDR3 is TGTGCCAGCAGACCCCCGGGACAGGGCTACTTCGAGCAGTACTTC. Its protein is CASRPPGQGYFEQYF. J is TRBJ2-7 and V is TRBV28; 9 nucleotides match TRBD1. The V segment lost 6 bases and the J segment 6 bases; nucleotides outside the gene matches: 12. This CDR3 spans 15 amino acids. Germline V lookup: CDR1 MDHEN, CDR2 SYDVKM.

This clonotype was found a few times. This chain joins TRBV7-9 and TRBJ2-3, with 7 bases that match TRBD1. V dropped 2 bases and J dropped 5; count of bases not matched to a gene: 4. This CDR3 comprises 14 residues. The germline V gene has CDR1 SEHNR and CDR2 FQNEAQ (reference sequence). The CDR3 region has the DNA TGTGCCAGCAGCTTAATCGGACAGGAAGATACGCAGTATTTT. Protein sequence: CASSLIGQEDTQYF.

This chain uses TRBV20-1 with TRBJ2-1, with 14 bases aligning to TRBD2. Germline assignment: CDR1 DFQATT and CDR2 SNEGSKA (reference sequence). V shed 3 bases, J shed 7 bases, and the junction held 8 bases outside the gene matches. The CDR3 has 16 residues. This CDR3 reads CSASGTSGRSANEQFF. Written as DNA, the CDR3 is TGCAGTGCTAGCGGGACTAGCGGGAGATCCGCGAATGAGCAGTTCTTC.

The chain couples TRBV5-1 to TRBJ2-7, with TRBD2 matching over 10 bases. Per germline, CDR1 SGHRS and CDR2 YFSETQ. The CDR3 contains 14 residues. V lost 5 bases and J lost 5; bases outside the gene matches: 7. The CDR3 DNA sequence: TGCGCCAGCAGGATTAGCGGGAGGCCCGACGAGCAGTACTTC. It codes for CASRISGRPDEQYF.

DNA for the CDR3: TGTGCCAGCAGCTATGGACAGGGAGCAGGCACCGGGGAGCTGTTTTTT. This codes for CASSYGQGAGTGELFF. This chain links TRBV7-2 with TRBJ2-2, with TRBD1 matching 8 bases. V was pared by 4 bases and J by 4 bases, with 8 bases of the junction left unmatched. Germline CDR1 SGHTA, CDR2 FQGNSA. This CDR3 is 16 amino acids long.

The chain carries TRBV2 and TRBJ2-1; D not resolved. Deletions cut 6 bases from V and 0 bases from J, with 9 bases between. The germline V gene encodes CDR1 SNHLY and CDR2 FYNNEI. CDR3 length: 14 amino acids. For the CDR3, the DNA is TGTGCCAGCAGCCGACTGAACTCCTACAATGAGCAGTTCTTC. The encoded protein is CASSRLNSYNEQFF.

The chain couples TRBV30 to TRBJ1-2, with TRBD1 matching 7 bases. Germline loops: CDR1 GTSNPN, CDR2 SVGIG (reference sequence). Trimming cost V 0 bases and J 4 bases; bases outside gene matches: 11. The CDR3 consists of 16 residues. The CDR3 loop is CAWSVLVSRDSYGYTF. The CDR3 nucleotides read TGTGCCTGGAGTGTACTTGTATCCCGGGACAGCTATGGCTACACCTTC.

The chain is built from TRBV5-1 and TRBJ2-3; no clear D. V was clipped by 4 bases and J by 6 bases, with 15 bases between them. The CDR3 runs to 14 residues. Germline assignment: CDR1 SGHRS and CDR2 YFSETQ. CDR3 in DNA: TGCGCCAGCAGCGCAGACCCAATGAAGGATACGCAGTATTTT. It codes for CASSADPMKDTQYF.

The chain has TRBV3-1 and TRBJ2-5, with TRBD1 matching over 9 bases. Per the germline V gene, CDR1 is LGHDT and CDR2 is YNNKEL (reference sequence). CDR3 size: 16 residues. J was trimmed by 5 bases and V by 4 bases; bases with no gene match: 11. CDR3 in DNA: TGTGCCAGCAGCCCTCCGGGACAGGGAATTTGGGAGACCCAGTACTTC. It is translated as CASSPPGQGIWETQYF.

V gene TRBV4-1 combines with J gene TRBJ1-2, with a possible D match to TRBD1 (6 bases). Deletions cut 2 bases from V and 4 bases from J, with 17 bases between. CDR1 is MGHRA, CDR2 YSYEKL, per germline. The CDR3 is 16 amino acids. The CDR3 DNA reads TGCGCCAGCAGCCAAACAGAAATGACAGGCACCTATGGCTACACCTTC. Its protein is CASSQTEMTGTYGYTF.

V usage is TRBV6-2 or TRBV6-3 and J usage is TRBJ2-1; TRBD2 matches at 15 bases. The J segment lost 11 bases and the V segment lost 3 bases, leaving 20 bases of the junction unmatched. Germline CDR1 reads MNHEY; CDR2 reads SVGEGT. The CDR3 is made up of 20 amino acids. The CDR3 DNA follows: TGTGCCAGCAGTTATAACAACCGGAAGGGGGGCGGACTAGCGGGAGGGAAGCAGTTCTTC. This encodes CASSYNNRKGGGLAGGKQFF.

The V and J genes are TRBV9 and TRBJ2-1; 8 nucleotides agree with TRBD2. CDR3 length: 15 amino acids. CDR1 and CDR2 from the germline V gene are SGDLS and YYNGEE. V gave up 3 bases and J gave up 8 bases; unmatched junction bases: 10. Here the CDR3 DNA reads TGTGCCAGCAGCGCAGGAGCGCTAGCGGGCTATGAGCAGTTCTTC. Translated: CASSAGALAGYEQFF.

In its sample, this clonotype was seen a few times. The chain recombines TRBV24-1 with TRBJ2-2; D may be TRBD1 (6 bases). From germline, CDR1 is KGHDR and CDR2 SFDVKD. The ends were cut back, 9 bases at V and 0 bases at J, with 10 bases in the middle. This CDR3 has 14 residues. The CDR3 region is CATGDNSNTGELFF. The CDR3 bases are TGTGCCACCGGGGACAACTCGAACACCGGGGAGCTGTTTTTT.

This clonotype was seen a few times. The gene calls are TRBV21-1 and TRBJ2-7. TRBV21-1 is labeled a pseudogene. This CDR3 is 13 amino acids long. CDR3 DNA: TGTGCCAGCACCCAAAGGGAGCCCTACGAGCAGTACTTC. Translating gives CASTQREPYEQYF.